This entry lists 14 T cell receptor beta chains sequenced from one sample in a study of OX40 agonist ivuxolimab in advanced cancers. TCRdb's table, derived via immunoSEQ multiplex PCR, lists solely in-frame clones and lacks some. The sample comprises 60,000 to 85,000 clones, around 94% of which are singletons, and 20% rests with the top ten. This specimen consisted of CD4+ or CD8+ T cells sorted from blood, obtained in a trial of the OX40 agonist ivuxolimab. The receptors come from an adult with an advanced solid tumor such as melanoma, head and neck, liver or kidney cancer.

This clone was seen a single time. The chain employs TRBV9 and TRBJ2-3, with TRBD2 identical over 7 bases. Germline loops: CDR1 SGDLS, CDR2 YYNGEE. The CDR3 loop spans 15 amino acids. With 3 bases clipped from V and 4 bases from J, the junction kept 8 bases outside the gene matches. The CDR3 nucleotides read TGTGCCAGCAGCGGCATCGGACTAGACCCAGATACGCAGTATTTT. Protein: CASSGIGLDPDTQYF. Looking up the rest from reference TRBV9 and TRBJ2-3 gives the full variable domain: DSGVTQTPKHLITATGQRVTLRCSPRSGDLSVYWYQQSLDQGLQFLIQYYNGEERAKGNILERFSAQQFPDLHSELNLSSLELGDSALYFCASSGIGLDPDTQYFGPGTRLTVL.

The chain combines TRBV27 with TRBJ1-2; TRBD1 aligns across 10 bases. This CDR3 has 15 residues. V trimming: 3 bases; J trimming: 5 bases; junction bases outside the gene matches: 6. CDR1 is MNHEY and CDR2 is SMNVEV in the germline V gene (reference sequence). CDR3 DNA sequence: TGTGCCAGCAGTTTCTGGGACAGGGGTTTTTATGGCTACACCTTC. As protein: CASSFWDRGFYGYTF.

A note on this clone: The germline gene is not matched at one end of the junction; a read error may be the cause. Other DNA sequences of this sample code for an identical CDR3. This chain joins TRBV6-5 and TRBJ2-2; unclear D gene. CDR1 is MNHEY, CDR2 SVGAGI, per germline. This CDR3 is built from 13 residues. Here the CDR3 DNA reads TGTGCCAGCAGTTACTCGAATACCGGGGAGCTGTTTTTT. As protein: CASSYSNTGELFF.

This chain links TRBV4-1 with TRBJ1-6; perhaps TRBD1 as D (6 bases). Trimming left V 5 bases short and J 7 bases short, with 18 bases between. Germline CDR1 and CDR2: MGHRA and YSYEKL. The CDR3 is 16 amino acids. CDR3 residues: CASSGSGGLGNSPLHF. The CDR3 nucleotides read TGCGCCAGCAGCGGGTCGGGGGGGCTCGGGAATTCACCCCTCCACTTT.

The chain has TRBV5-8 and TRBJ2-2, with D possibly matching TRBD2 (6 bases). CDR1 SGHTS and CDR2 YDEGEE come from the germline V gene. Trimming stripped 5 bases from V and 4 bases from J, with 6 bases between. This CDR3 has 12 amino acids. CDR3 protein: CASREGTGELFF. DNA of the CDR3: TGTGCCAGCAGGGAGGGCACCGGGGAGCTGTTTTTT.

This clone was found once. The chain combines TRBV6-5 with TRBJ2-7, with D possibly TRBD2 on 5 matching bases. The CDR3 consists of 14 residues. Germline CDR1 is MNHEY and CDR2 is SVGAGI. Between the trimmed V and J ends, which lost 0 bases and 3 bases, there was a span of 9 bases. Written as DNA, the CDR3 is TGTGCCAGCAGTTACTCGAGAGGGAACTACGAGCAGTACTTC. Translation gives CASSYSRGNYEQYF.

V is TRBV10-3 and J is TRBJ1-2, with D hard to call. Germline V gene data show CDR1 as ENHRY and CDR2 as SYGVKD. The CDR3 has 11 amino acids. Trimming cost V 8 bases and J 6 bases, with 10 bases left between them. CDR3 nucleotide sequence: TGTGCCATCGGCATTCTCAATGGCTACACCTTC. Translating it yields CAIGILNGYTF.

The gene calls are TRBV27 and TRBJ1-2; no definite D call. CDR3 size: 13 residues. Germline assignment: CDR1 MNHEY and CDR2 SMNVEV (reference sequence). Between the trimmed V and J ends, which lost 5 bases and 5 bases, there was a span of 12 bases. The CDR3 loop is CASSPPGAYGYTF. The CDR3 nucleotides are TGTGCCAGCAGTCCGCCGGGCGCTTATGGCTACACCTTC.

V and J are TRBV28 and TRBJ2-3, with TRBD2 matching over 9 bases. Germline CDR1 reads MDHEN; CDR2 reads SYDVKM. V lost 2 bases to trimming and J lost 3 bases; unmatched junction nucleotides: 3. This CDR3 is 15 amino acids long. The CDR3: CASSLARGGTDTQYF. The CDR3 DNA reads as TGTGCCAGCAGTTTAGCGCGGGGGGGGACAGATACGCAGTATTTT. The entire variable domain, with the rest obtained from reference TRBV28 and TRBJ2-3, is as follows: DVKVTQSSRYLVKRTGEKVFLECVQDMDHENMFWYRQDPGLGLRLIYFSYDVKMKEKGDIPEGYSVSREKKERFSLILESASTNQTSMYLCASSLARGGTDTQYFGPGTRLTVL.

This chain connects TRBV29-1 to TRBJ2-1; 9 positions match TRBD2. This CDR3 is built from 14 residues. From germline, CDR1 is SQVTM and CDR2 ANQGSEA. The V gene end was trimmed by 3 bases and the J gene end by 7 bases; junction bases not matched to a gene: 7. The CDR3, as DNA: TGCAGCGTTGAGACACAACTAGCGGGTAATGAGCAGTTCTTC. Protein sequence: CSVETQLAGNEQFF.

This clone was seen once. The V gene is TRBV5-6, the J gene TRBJ2-7, with no clear D. The CDR3 is 14 amino acids. V lost 4 bases, J lost 3 bases, and 14 bases lay in between. Germline CDR1 reads SGHDT; CDR2 reads YYEEEE. The CDR3 is CASSALGALYEQYF. The CDR3 region has the DNA TGTGCCAGCAGCGCGCTGGGCGCCCTCTACGAGCAGTACTTC.

This clone was picked up one time. This chain uses TRBV7-9 with TRBJ2-1; D remains ambiguous. The germline CDR1 and CDR2 sequences are SEHNR and FQNEAQ (reference sequence). There are 14 residues in the CDR3. Trimming cost V 1 base and J 7 bases, with 11 bases left between them. CDR3 sequence reads: CASSLVGPVNEQFF. The CDR3 DNA follows: TGTGCCAGCAGCTTAGTTGGTCCCGTAAATGAGCAGTTCTTC.

V gene TRBV11-3 combines with J gene TRBJ2-3; 8 bases match TRBD2. The CDR3 runs to 17 residues. Germline CDR1 and CDR2: SGHNT and YENEEA. The V and J ends lost 1 base and 6 bases, in that order; junction bases with no gene match: 12. In DNA, the CDR3 is TGTGCCAGCAGCTTAGGCCTAGCGGGCCCCCACGGGGATACGCAGTATTTT. It yields the protein CASSLGLAGPHGDTQYF.

The rearrangement joins TRBV7-2 to TRBJ2-5; TRBD2 matches 7 bases. V dropped 5 bases and J dropped 5; count of bases not matched to a gene: 14. Germline CDR1 is SGHTA and CDR2 is FQGNSA. CDR3 size: 16 residues. CDR3 in amino acids: CASSPPRGGPWETQYF. CDR3 DNA sequence: TGTGCCAGCAGCCCCCCTAGGGGAGGGCCTTGGGAGACCCAGTACTTC.